This T cell receptor (beta chain) was identified in a study of blood T cells in healthy people across ages (dated by TCRdb to between 2015 and 2017). Concerning the study at large: In model experiments, template switching captured roughly one uniquely barcoded TCR beta cDNA molecule for every two T cells. Age-related changes in TCR beta repertoire diversity were measured in the study by deep sequencing normalized with unique cDNA molecular identifiers. The donors were split into four age groups: young (average 16 years), middle-aged (around 37), aged (62) and long-lived (approximately 89). To avoid experimental bias, donors of different ages were spread randomly across the sequencing lanes. Two additional independent replicas of 1 million unique cDNA reads from the same blood draw were analyzed for two donors (one aged 18 to 30 and one aged 80 or older). The research as a whole found: Estimates of total diversity from one million sequenced T cells were regarded as lower bounds and underestimates. Compared with the aged group, more naive CD4+ T cells, fewer expanded clones and increased TCR diversity were shown by the long-lived group, suggesting age selection. Observed TCR beta diversity per million T cells fell roughly linearly with age, and a significant reduction was already apparent by age about 36. Because the CMV infection status of the donors was unknown, age-related changes in expanded clonotypes may potentially have been confounded. There was a strong correlation between observed TCR beta diversity and the percentage of naive T cells measured by flow cytometry. Conclusive comparison of naive and antigen-experienced compartments was prevented by the profiling of bulk unsorted PBMCs.

A single count supports this clonotype. Its antigen is currently not known. There are no base qualities to consult, and no much larger clone falls within one base. V and J are truncated by 0 bases and 6 bases respectively, leaving an intervening sequence of 8 bases. The CDR3 numbers 13 residues from cysteine through phenylalanine. CDR3 DNA is the only sequence kept; it has 39 bases, read in frame from the first base. The CDR1 and CDR2 encoded by the germline V gene are ENHRY and SYGVKD. Donors were a few dozen systemically healthy Caucasian individuals from Russia aged 6 to 90 years. Each donor gave 9.5 to 10 milliliters of peripheral blood, drawn into EDTA-treated Vacutainer tubes. Ficoll-Paque density-gradient centrifugation was used to isolate PBMCs, with at least 6 million per sample. Trizol reagent was used to extract total RNA from PBMCs, with at least 5 micrograms per sample. The percentages of naive CD45RAhigh/CD27high T cells were determined by flow cytometry on a PBMC aliquot from every donor.

Library construction relied on 5' RACE. A second roughly 7 to 11 cycle PCR used a sample-barcoded 5' primer and a J-beta primer mix. Each TCR beta cDNA molecule received a unique molecular identifier from a template-switch 5' adaptor carrying 12 random nucleotides. At least 2.5 million CDR3-containing paired-end reads were obtained from each sample. First-strand cDNA was synthesized from all RNA with the Mint cDNA synthesis kit, primed by a TRBC-specific oligonucleotide. Following uracil-DNA glycosylase treatment, all cDNA underwent a first 18-cycle PCR with the universal primers M1SS and BC2_uni_R. Processing in the source paper ran as follows. For normalization, 1 million high-quality reads, each with a distinct molecular identifier, were randomly selected from each sample. Instead of being binned into consensus sequences, reads with shared molecular identifiers were discarded. MiTCR, run with a Q25 quality threshold and the strictest error-elimination algorithm, handled CDR3 identification, clonotype clustering and error correction. A nonparametric unseen species model with Euler transformation was used to estimate lower-bound total TCR beta diversity. The public reads were reprocessed in TCRdb via fastp at Q25 and MiXCR, keeping in-frame beta chains. Rows matching on CDR3 protein sequence are summarized as one entry with the most common DNA and genes. TCRdb's processing, not the authors' own work, is the source of the V and J calls. The sample has 1.8 million or so distinct CDR3 sequences on record, roughly 43% of them singletons. The ten largest account for 23% of the sample.

The chain couples TRBV10-3 to TRBJ1-2, with no D gene named confidently. The TCR comes from a human donor in good health. Sequencing used blood. The DNA sequence is given as TGTGCCATCAGTGAGTCGCAGCCTGATGGCTACACCTTC. It translates as CAISESQPDGYTF.